Described below is a single T cell receptor beta chain sequence and its context. Its target is unknown. This sample was taken from a study of CD8 T cells in ankylosing spondylitis. Making use of molecular barcodes, quantitative 5'-RACE generated TCR beta libraries. TCRdb analysed the 5' RACE reads with MiXCR anew, one entry per CDR3 protein. This sample yields 200,000 or so distinct CDR3 sequences, of which under 15% are seen a single time; 9.5% to 12% belongs to the top ten. Findings and caveats of the study: According to the report, clones linked to the disease were significantly enriched in matched synovial fluid samples taken from ankylosing spondylitis patients. Among TCR beta sequences, a motif of eight or nine highly homologous variants appeared characteristic of ankylosing spondylitis blood.

V was clipped by 5 bases and J by 5 bases, with 15 bases between them. Germline loops: CDR1 SEHNR, CDR2 FQNEAQ (reference sequence). The CDR3 is 14 amino acids. Material: blood, either unsorted or a sorted T cell fraction (not recorded which). The receptor's source is a female donor with ankylosing spondylitis or in good health (not recorded which). This sequence joins TRBV7-9 and TRBJ2-5; the D call may be TRBD1 or TRBD2 (6 bases each). In nucleotides, the CDR3 is TGTGCCAGCAGCCCTAGGGGGGCAGAGGAGACCCAGTACTTC. Its translation: CASSPRGAEETQYF. Drawing the rest from reference TRBV7-9 and TRBJ2-5, the complete variable domain is DTGVSQNPRHKITKRGQNVTFRCDPISEHNRLYWYRQTLGQGPEFLTYFQNEAQLEKSRLLSDRFSAERPKGSFSTLEIQRTEQGDSAMYLCASSPRGAEETQYFGPGTRLLVL.